The text below deals with one T cell receptor beta chain. The antigen is not known. The sample is drawn from a study of T cell responses to AZD1222 COVID-19 vaccine. Data came from immunoSEQ multiplex PCR; TCRdb stores just in-frame clones and leaves some out. Of around 100,000 clones listed, about 95% are singletons. Findings and caveats of the study: Donors were mostly white British, more females; clonal diversity possibly underestimated. An increase in Spike-specific TCR breadth and depth was observed after two AZD1222 doses. Among spike-specific TCRs, nearly half reportedly target unmutated variant regions.

The source was peripheral blood, collected on day 0 of AZD1222 vaccination. The sequence was obtained from an adult in good health.

The DNA of the CDR3 is TGCGCCAGCAGCTTGGGAGGGAGCGACTATGGCTACACCTTC. This sequence encodes CASSLGGSDYGYTF. The gene calls are TRBV5-1 and TRBJ1-2, with D unresolved. The V end was cut by 0 bases, the J end by 3 bases, with 9 bases between. The CDR3 is made up of 14 amino acids. The germline V gene has CDR1 SGHRS and CDR2 YFSETQ.